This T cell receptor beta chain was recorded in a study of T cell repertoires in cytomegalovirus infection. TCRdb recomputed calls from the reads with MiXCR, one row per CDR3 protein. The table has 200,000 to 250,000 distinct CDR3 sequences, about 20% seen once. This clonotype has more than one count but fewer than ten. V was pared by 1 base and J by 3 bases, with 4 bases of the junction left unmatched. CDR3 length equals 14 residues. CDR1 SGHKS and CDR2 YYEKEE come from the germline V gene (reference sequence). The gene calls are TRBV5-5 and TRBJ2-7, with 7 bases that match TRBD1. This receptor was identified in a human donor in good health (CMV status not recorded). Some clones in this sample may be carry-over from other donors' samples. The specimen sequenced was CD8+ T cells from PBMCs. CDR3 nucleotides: TGTGCCAGCAGCTTGTCCCAGGGGGACTACGAGCAGTACTTC. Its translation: CASSLSQGDYEQYF.